The next 26 T cell receptor beta chains were all read from a single sample in a study of CD8+CD57+ T cells in acquired aplastic anemia. Genomic DNA provided the template from which TCR beta VDJ and CDR3 profiles were obtained. TCRdb re-derived calls from the reads in MiXCR, one entry per CDR3 protein. The profile covers some 280,000 distinct CDR3 sequences, with around three fifths appearing a single time and roughly 8% taken by the ten largest. Sequenced: sorted CD4+, CD8+, or CD8+CD57+ T cells (not recorded which) from PBMCs. The receptors originated from a human donor with severe aplastic anemia or a healthy control (not recorded which).

This clonotype appeared a single time. This rearrangement joins TRBV5-1 to TRBJ1-6; D remains ambiguous. Germline V gene data show CDR1 as SGHRS and CDR2 as YFSETQ. The CDR3 runs 14 residues. V lost 6 bases, J lost 5 bases, and 12 bases lay in between. DNA of the CDR3: TGCGCCAGCAAAGAGGGAGTGGATAATTCACCCCTCCACTTT. Its translation is CASKEGVDNSPLHF. Full variable domain (rest looked up from reference TRBV5-1 and TRBJ1-6): KAGVTQTPRYLIKTRGQQVTLSCSPISGHRSVSWYQQTPGQGLQFLFEYFSETQRNKGNFPGRFSGRQFSNSRSEMNVSTLELGDSALYLCASKEGVDNSPLHFGNGTRLTVT.

The sample holds a few counts of this clonotype. This sequence joins TRBV7-6 and TRBJ2-5, with D possibly TRBD2 on 6 matching bases. The CDR3 runs 15 residues. Germline CDR1 and CDR2: SGHVS and FNYEAQ. V gave up 2 bases and J gave up 2 bases, with 12 bases separating them. CDR3 sequence reads: CASSLWGGTQETQYF. CDR3 bases: TGTGCCAGCAGCTTATGGGGCGGGACGCAAGAGACCCAGTACTTC.

As concerns this clonotype: The conserved phenylalanine or tryptophan normally closing the CDR3 is absent here, so this likely arose from a read error. Because the CDR3's place on the DNA is in doubt, the DNA is left out and the CDR3 is given as listed by TCRdb. This chain uses TRBV20-1 with TRBJ1-4. Germline V gene lookup returns CDR1 DFQATT and CDR2 SNEGSKA (reference sequence). The CDR3 is 13 residues long, counting both termini. The CDR3 sequence is CSARSTTNEKLFA.

The gene calls are TRBV7-9 and TRBJ1-5; D ambiguous. V was clipped by 3 bases and J by 5 bases, with 8 bases between them. Germline CDR1 is SEHNR and CDR2 is FQNEAQ (reference sequence). The CDR3 consists of 13 residues. The CDR3 loop is CASSFGGDQPQHF. The CDR3 coding sequence is TGTGCCAGCAGCTTCGGTGGGGATCAGCCCCAGCATTTT. Looking up the rest from reference TRBV7-9 and TRBJ1-5 gives the full variable domain: DTGVSQNPRHKITKRGQNVTFRCDPISEHNRLYWYRQTLGQGPEFLTYFQNEAQLEKSRLLSDRFSAERPKGSFSTLEIQRTEQGDSAMYLCASSFGGDQPQHFGDGTRLSIL.

The sample holds many counts of this clonotype. The V gene is TRBV20-1, the J gene TRBJ2-3; D not resolved. The CDR3 has 13 amino acids. The germline V gene encodes CDR1 DFQATT and CDR2 SNEGSKA (reference sequence). The DNA of the CDR3 is TGCAGCAAGAGCGTAGGGTCCCCCGATACGCAGTATTTT. Translated, it gives CSKSVGSPDTQYF.

This clonotype has ten or more counts. The chain links TRBV20-1 to TRBJ2-2; 7 nucleotides agree with TRBD1. Germline values: CDR1 DFQATT, CDR2 SNEGSKA (reference sequence). With V trimmed by 2 bases and J by 4 bases, 7 bases remained unmatched. There are 15 residues in the CDR3. The CDR3 DNA reads TGCAGTGCTAGAAACAACAGGGGCCCCACCGGGGAGCTGTTTTTT. Translating it yields CSARNNRGPTGELFF.

The gene calls are TRBV9 and TRBJ2-1; D uncertain. Germline CDR1 SGDLS, CDR2 YYNGEE. V lost 2 bases to trimming and J lost 5 bases, with 17 bases between them. The CDR3 sequence is 16 residues long. The CDR3 region has the DNA TGTGCCAGCAGCGTCCGATCTTTTTTTGGGGACAATGAGCAGTTCTTC. Protein product: CASSVRSFFGDNEQFF.

This clonotype has more than one count but fewer than ten. This rearrangement joins TRBV27 to TRBJ2-3, with 9 bases identical to TRBD2. J gave up 6 bases and V 5 bases, and 12 bases lay outside the gene matches. CDR1 is MNHEY, CDR2 SMNVEV, per germline (reference sequence). The CDR3 extends over 16 amino acids. The CDR3, as DNA: TGTGCCAGCAGTGCCCCAGGGCGGGGGGGCCTGGATACGCAGTATTTT. As protein: CASSAPGRGGLDTQYF.

This clonotype was seen only a few times. The chain combines TRBV5-8 with TRBJ2-5; D might be TRBD2 (6 bases). The J call is doubtful: the DNA matches TRBJ2-7 better. Germline assignment: CDR1 SGHTS and CDR2 YDEGEE. The CDR3 runs to 14 residues. CDR3 region: CASSLAGTQPEQYF. The CDR3 DNA is TGTGCCAGCAGCTTGGCCGGGACTCAACCCGAGCAGTACTTC.

This clonotype was seen repeatedly, ten times or more. The chain recombines TRBV12-3 or TRBV12-4 with TRBJ1-1, with no clear D. Trimming shortened V by 1 base and J by 4 bases, and 22 bases separated the two germline ends. The CDR3 has 18 amino acids. CDR3 in DNA: TGTGCCAGCAGTTTAGTGGGATTCAGTTTAGCTGTTGGCACTGAAGCTTTCTTT. Translation gives CASSLVGFSLAVGTEAFF.

This clonotype was detected ten times or more. The junction departs from the called germline gene at one end, perhaps through a read error. The chain carries TRBV7-6 and TRBJ2-1, with a weak D call TRBD2 (7 bases). The germline V gene has CDR1 SGHVS and CDR2 FNYEAQ. This CDR3 is built from 17 residues. CDR3 residues: CASSSRWEGGTYDEQFF. CDR3 in DNA: TGTGCCAGCAGCTCAAGATGGGAGGGGGGAACCTACGATGAGCAGTTCTTC.

Notes on this clonotype: A read error may account for a junction end that differs from germline. The chain recombines TRBV7-9 with TRBJ2-7; D ambiguous. Germline values: CDR1 SEHNR, CDR2 FQNEAQ (reference sequence). This CDR3 contains 14 residues. CDR3 nucleotides: TGTGCCGGCAGCTTAACCCCCACTACCTACGAGCAGTACTTC. It specifies CAGSLTPTTYEQYF.

The rearrangement joins TRBV19 to TRBJ1-5; TRBD1 might be the D (5 bases). The V gene's germline CDR1 is LNHDA and CDR2 SQIVND (reference sequence). V lost 6 bases and J lost 6, with 21 bases in between. The CDR3 is made up of 16 amino acids. The CDR3 reads CASSRLDGGQGQPQHF. CDR3 DNA: TGTGCCAGTAGCCGATTGGATGGGGGTCAAGGTCAGCCCCAGCATTTT. Supplemented by reference TRBV19 and TRBJ1-5, the full variable domain reads DGGITQSPKYLFRKEGQNVTLSCEQNLNHDAMYWYRQDPGQGLRLIYYSQIVNDFQKGDIAEGYSVSREKKESFPLTVTSAQKNPTAFYLCASSRLDGGQGQPQHFGDGTRLSIL.

This clonotype has a single count. The CDR3: CASSYSPGQQNTEAFF. Written as DNA, the CDR3 is TGTGCCAGCAGTTACTCGCCGGGACAGCAGAACACTGAAGCTTTCTTT. V is TRBV6-5 and J is TRBJ1-1, with 7 bases that match TRBD1. After removal of 0 bases from V and 1 base from J, the junction contained 5 bases not matched to a gene. The CDR3 consists of 16 residues. Per the germline V gene, CDR1 is MNHEY and CDR2 is SVGAGI.

V and J are TRBV19 and TRBJ2-7; TRBD2 might be the D (7 bases). Germline CDR1 is LNHDA and CDR2 is SQIVND (reference sequence). The CDR3 extends over 16 amino acids. Trimming stripped 4 bases from V and 3 bases from J, with 19 bases between. The CDR3 sequence is CASSKKGGGADYEQYF. The CDR3 DNA follows: TGTGCCAGTAGTAAAAAGGGGGGGGGGGCAGACTACGAGCAGTACTTC.

This clonotype was counted between two and nine times. Written as DNA, the CDR3 is TGTGCCAGCAGTGTTCTAGCGGGGGCTTCCAATGAGCAGTTCTTC. Amino acids: CASSVLAGASNEQFF. J is TRBJ2-1 and V is TRBV2, with 10 bases identical to TRBD2. V lost 4 bases and J lost 6; bases outside the gene matches: 6. The germline gives CDR1 SNHLY, CDR2 FYNNEI. The CDR3 is 15 residues long.

The V and J genes are TRBV24-1 and TRBJ2-3; D perhaps matches TRBD2 (7 bases). V lost 0 bases, J lost 8 bases, and 14 bases lay in between. Germline CDR1 reads KGHDR; CDR2 reads SFDVKD. The CDR3 covers 15 residues. The DNA for the CDR3 is TGTGCCACCAGTGATTTGCGGGGGCCGGGGGGTACGCAGTATTTT. Translating it yields CATSDLRGPGGTQYF.

The count of this clonotype is one. The genes are TRBV25-1 and TRBJ2-2, with D unclear. There are 15 residues in the CDR3. From germline, CDR1 is MGHDK and CDR2 SYGVNS. V lost 4 bases, J lost 0 bases, and 9 bases lay in between. The CDR3 DNA reads as TGTGCCAGCAGTGGTTTTCTGACGAACACCGGGGAGCTGTTTTTT. Its protein product is CASSGFLTNTGELFF.

This clonotype was picked up many times. The junction does not match germline at one end; this may be a read error. This chain links TRBV4-2 with TRBJ2-7; D possibly corresponds to TRBD1 (6 bases). The CDR3 spans 9 residues. Per the germline V gene, CDR1 is LGHNA and CDR2 is YNFKEQ. The CDR3 nucleotides are TGTGCCAGCAGCCAAGATACAGGGTTC. As protein: CASSQDTGF.

Note on this clonotype: This sequence may be a read error, since a much larger clone differs from it by one base. The J gene is TRBJ1-6, the V gene TRBV7-3, with D tentatively TRBD1 (5 bases). The CDR3 covers 16 residues. The germline V gene has CDR1 SGHTA and CDR2 FQGTGA. Written as DNA, the CDR3 is TGTGCCAGCAGCTCGGGACCCAGCTCCTATAATTCACACCTCCACTTT. Its translation is CASSSGPSSYNSHLHF.

This clonotype was seen ten or more times. Being one base from a much bigger clone, this may be a read error. No conserved phenylalanine or tryptophan is present at the end of the CDR3, so a read error is the likely explanation. The chain joins TRBV20-1 to TRBJ1-1; D gene ambiguous. V was trimmed by 4 bases and J by 1 base, leaving 7 bases between them. The CDR3 is 12 residues long. Germline loops: CDR1 DFQATT, CDR2 SNEGSKA (reference sequence). The CDR3 sequence is CSAMTRNTEAFL. The CDR3 nucleotides read TGCAGTGCTATGACACGGAACACTGAAGCTTTCCTT.

This clonotype has just one count. The rearrangement joins TRBV20-1 to TRBJ2-5, with 10 bases that match TRBD2. CDR1 and CDR2 (germline): DFQATT, SNEGSKA (reference sequence). With V trimmed by 5 bases and J by 1 base, 7 bases remained unmatched. This CDR3 comprises 15 residues. For the CDR3, the DNA is TGCAGTGCTCCCCGGGCTAGCGGGAGCCAAGAGACCCAGTACTTC. Translated: CSAPRASGSQETQYF.

This clonotype was counted many times. The chain uses TRBV15 and TRBJ2-1; 9 bases map to TRBD2. Germline V lookup: CDR1 LNHNV, CDR2 YYDKDF (reference sequence). This CDR3 region has 15 residues. V dropped 3 bases and J dropped 8; count of bases not matched to a gene: 8. The CDR3 loop is CATSSRRGGRDEQFF. Written as DNA, the CDR3 is TGTGCCACCAGCAGCAGGCGGGGGGGGAGGGATGAGCAGTTCTTC. The variable domain in full, with the rest retrieved from reference TRBV15 and TRBJ2-1, is DAMVIQNPRYQVTQFGKPVTLSCSQTLNHNVMYWYQQKSSQAPKLLFHYYDKDFNNEADTPDNFQSRRPNTSFCFLDIRSPGLGDTAMYLCATSSRRGGRDEQFFGPGTRLTVL.

The chain recombines TRBV18 with TRBJ1-1; a possible D gene is TRBD1 (6 bases). The CDR3 contains 15 residues. V gave up 5 bases and J gave up 0 bases, with 13 bases separating them. CDR1 and CDR2 from the germline V gene are KGHSH and LQKENI. As DNA, the CDR3 is TGTGCCAGCTCAAATAACCAGGGGATGAACACTGAAGCTTTCTTT. It specifies CASSNNQGMNTEAFF.

This clonotype was recorded many times. The V gene is TRBV7-9, the J gene TRBJ1-2; D is perhaps TRBD1 (6 bases). Germline-derived CDR1 and CDR2 are SEHNR and FQNEAQ (reference sequence). V lost 5 bases and J lost 0, with 10 bases in between. The CDR3 has 14 residues. The DNA for the CDR3 is TGTGCCAGCAGCATAGGGGGTCCTAACTATGGCTACACCTTC. Its translation is CASSIGGPNYGYTF.

The genes are TRBV10-3 and TRBJ1-5; perhaps TRBD1 as D (5 bases). The CDR3 has 14 residues. V dropped 2 bases and J dropped 6 bases, with 11 bases sitting between them. In germline, CDR1 is ENHRY, CDR2 SYGVKD. In DNA form, the CDR3 reads TGTGCCATCAGTGAGCCGGGGGTGGGTCAGCCCCAGCATTTT. It is translated as CAISEPGVGQPQHF.